The 10 T cell receptor beta chains reported below all come from one sample, sequenced in a study of shared T cell receptors in the human thymus. Generated by immunoSEQ multiplex PCR, the TCRdb table keeps only in-frame clones and is missing some. The profile covers 550,000 to 800,000 clones, with roughly 85% appearing a single time and over 0.008% taken by the ten largest. The same sample was also used in a study of human thymus T cells.

The material sequenced was thymocytes. Receptors were obtained from a girl under three years old with a congenital heart defect.

The chain carries TRBV7-2 and TRBJ1-2, with 7 positions matching TRBD1. The CDR3 sequence is 12 residues long. From germline, CDR1 is SGHTA and CDR2 FQGNSA. The junction had 0 bases not matched to a gene; V was cut back by 1 base and J by 7 bases. The CDR3 loop is CASSLEGAGYTF. DNA for the CDR3: TGTGCCAGCAGCTTAGAGGGGGCTGGCTACACCTTC.

The J gene is TRBJ2-3, the V gene TRBV5-6; 8 bases line up with TRBD1. CDR1 and CDR2 (germline): SGHDT, YYEEEE. The CDR3 consists of 16 residues. After removal of 5 bases from V and 2 bases from J, the junction contained 10 bases not matched to a gene. The CDR3 DNA is TGTGCCAGCAGGAGAGGACAGGGCCTGCCCACAGATACGCAGTATTTT. Its protein product is CASRRGQGLPTDTQYF.

This chain joins TRBV14 and TRBJ1-1, with 8 bases fitting TRBD1. V trimming: 4 bases; J trimming: 5 bases; junction bases outside the gene matches: 6. CDR3 size: 14 residues. Germline loops: CDR1 SGHDN, CDR2 FVKESK. The CDR3 sequence: CASSPRTGSTEAFF. The CDR3 nucleotides read TGTGCCAGCAGCCCTCGGACAGGGAGTACTGAAGCTTTCTTT. The full variable domain, its missing parts supplied by reference TRBV14 and TRBJ1-1, is EAGVTQFPSHSVIEKGQTVTLRCDPISGHDNLYWYRRVMGKEIKFLLHFVKESKQDESGMPNNRFLAERTGGTYSTLKVQPAELEDSGVYFCASSPRTGSTEAFFGQGTRLTVV.

The CDR3 here is CASSEWGGPVAGELFF. The CDR3 coding sequence is TGTGCCAGCAGTGAGTGGGGGGGGCCAGTTGCCGGGGAGCTGTTTTTT. V usage is TRBV6-4 and J usage is TRBJ2-2; perhaps TRBD2 as D (7 bases). The germline gives CDR1 MRHNA, CDR2 SNTAGT. The CDR3 covers 16 residues. V dropped 3 bases and J dropped 6 bases, with 17 bases sitting between them.

V is TRBV28 and J is TRBJ1-2, with unresolved D. Between the trimmed V and J ends, which lost 7 bases and 13 bases, there was a span of 16 bases. This CDR3 spans 11 amino acids. Germline V lookup: CDR1 MDHEN, CDR2 SYDVKM. The CDR3 reads CASKRRLSLTF. In DNA form, the CDR3 reads TGTGCCAGCAAGCGGCGGCTCAGTCTCACCTTC.

The chain employs TRBV7-9 and TRBJ2-6; possible D gene TRBD2, 5 bases. The CDR3 covers 16 residues. Deletions cut 3 bases from V and 0 bases from J, with 9 bases between. CDR1 SEHNR and CDR2 FQNEAQ come from the germline V gene (reference sequence). The CDR3 bases are TGTGCCAGCAGCTTCGTTGAGGGCTCTGGGGCCAACGTCCTGACTTTC. Translating gives CASSFVEGSGANVLTF.

The chain is built from TRBV2 and TRBJ1-2; D remains ambiguous. Germline assignment: CDR1 SNHLY and CDR2 FYNNEI. Trimming removed 8 bases at V and 3 bases at J, with 13 bases between. This CDR3 has 13 amino acids. For the CDR3, the DNA is TGTGCCAGCTCTGGAGGTAAAGACTATGGCTACACCTTC. Its protein product is CASSGGKDYGYTF.

The V call is TRBV19, the J call TRBJ1-5, with a possible D match to TRBD1 (6 bases). The CDR3 has 15 amino acids. The ends were cut back, 1 base at V and 4 bases at J, with 11 bases in the middle. In germline, CDR1 is LNHDA, CDR2 SQIVND (reference sequence). CDR3: CASSIGGQINQPQHF. The CDR3 DNA reads TGTGCCAGTAGTATAGGTGGACAGATTAATCAGCCCCAGCATTTT. Using reference TRBV19 and TRBJ1-5 for the parts outside the CDR3, the full variable domain is DGGITQSPKYLFRKEGQNVTLSCEQNLNHDAMYWYRQDPGQGLRLIYYSQIVNDFQKGDIAEGYSVSREKKESFPLTVTSAQKNPTAFYLCASSIGGQINQPQHFGDGTRLSIL.

DNA for the CDR3: TGCGCCAGCAGCCAAGATGGCGAGGGTGCGCAGGCGCGAAACATTCAGTACTTC. Its protein is CASSQDGEGAQARNIQYF. V is TRBV4-3 and J is TRBJ2-4, with a tentative D call TRBD2 (5 bases). The germline CDR1 and CDR2 sequences are LGHNA and YSLEER. V lost 0 bases to trimming and J lost 6 bases, with 21 bases between them. CDR3 length: 18 amino acids.

This clone was detected once. This sequence joins TRBV27 and TRBJ2-2, with no clear D. This CDR3 comprises 15 residues. Germline V lookup: CDR1 MNHEY, CDR2 SMNVEV (reference sequence). Trimming pared 0 bases from V and 4 bases from J, leaving 9 bases between. DNA of the CDR3: TGTGCCAGCAGTTTATCCCCCTGGGCCACCGGGGAGCTGTTTTTT. Protein product: CASSLSPWATGELFF.